This is a list of T cell receptor beta chains from one sample in a study of blood T cell repertoires in COVID-19. Libraries were prepared by immunoSEQ multiplex PCR; TCRdb keeps only in-frame clonotypes and omits some of them. The repertoire includes approximately 340,000 clones, about four fifths of them detected once, and 2.5% to 3% sits in the top ten. Sample: peripheral blood. These receptors all stem from a man aged 25 to 40 with active or convalescent COVID-19. The CDR3 runs from the conserved cysteine through the conserved F or W. Fields, in order: V gene, D gene, J gene, clone size, CDR3 protein, CDR3 DNA. The D gene is left open where the match is weak. Clone size is not always given. Where it is, it says once, few, many or a class for expanded clones.

v_gene: TRBV28; d_gene: .; j_gene: TRBJ1-2; abundance: once; CDR3aa: CASSAGPNYGYTF; CDR3nt: TGTGCCAGCAGTGCAGGGCCTAACTATGGCTACACCTTC
v_gene: TRBV5-5; d_gene: .; j_gene: TRBJ2-7; abundance: .; CDR3aa: CASSSAGATYEQYF; CDR3nt: TGTGCCAGCAGCTCCGCGGGGGCTACCTACGAGCAGTACTTC
v_gene: TRBV4-2; d_gene: .; j_gene: TRBJ1-2; abundance: few; CDR3aa: CASSQDGAKLYGYTF; CDR3nt: TGTGCCAGCAGCCAAGATGGGGCGAAGCTGTATGGCTACACCTTC
v_gene: TRBV14; d_gene: .; j_gene: TRBJ2-5; abundance: .; CDR3aa: CASSHSGRGAKTQYF; CDR3nt: TGTGCCAGCAGCCATTCCGGCCGGGGAGCGAAGACCCAGTACTTC
v_gene: TRBV19; d_gene: TRBD2; j_gene: TRBJ2-7; abundance: once; CDR3aa: CASSGGRVYEQYF; CDR3nt: TGTGCTTCCTCGGGCGGGAGGGTCTACGAGCAGTACTTC
v_gene: TRBV30; d_gene: TRBD1; j_gene: TRBJ1-3; abundance: few; CDR3aa: CAWSVPGTGGNTIYF; CDR3nt: TGTGCCTGGAGTGTACCAGGGACAGGAGGAAACACCATATATTTT
v_gene: TRBV19; d_gene: TRBD1; j_gene: TRBJ2-7; abundance: .; CDR3aa: CASSPPPGTATYEQYF; CDR3nt: TGTGCCAGTAGTCCTCCCCCCGGGACAGCTACCTACGAGCAGTACTTC
v_gene: TRBV24-1; d_gene: .; j_gene: TRBJ2-3; abundance: .; CDR3aa: CATSDLRIGGQGYDTQYF; CDR3nt: TGTGCCACCAGTGATTTGCGGATAGGAGGGCAAGGGTACGATACGCAGTATTTT
v_gene: TRBV12-3/TRBV12-4; d_gene: .; j_gene: TRBJ2-3; abundance: .; CDR3aa: CASNLDSSDTQYF; CDR3nt: TGTGCCAGCAACCTGGACAGCTCAGATACGCAGTATTTT
v_gene: TRBV24-1; d_gene: .; j_gene: TRBJ2-5; abundance: .; CDR3aa: CATSDPGQRATQYF; CDR3nt: TGTGCCACCAGTGATCCCGGACAGAGAGCGACCCAGTACTTC
v_gene: TRBV28; d_gene: TRBD1; j_gene: TRBJ1-2; abundance: .; CDR3aa: CASRPSRGSNYGYTF; CDR3nt: TGTGCCAGCAGGCCAAGCAGGGGGAGTAACTATGGCTACACCTTC
v_gene: TRBV29-1; d_gene: TRBD2; j_gene: TRBJ2-1; abundance: once; CDR3aa: CSGTLGLATDEQFF; CDR3nt: TGCAGCGGGACCCTGGGACTAGCCACAGATGAGCAGTTCTTC
v_gene: TRBV2; d_gene: TRBD1; j_gene: TRBJ1-1; abundance: .; CDR3aa: CASSDRGTNTEAFF; CDR3nt: TGTGCCAGCAGTGACAGGGGGACGAACACTGAAGCTTTCTTT